Listed below are T cell receptor beta chains from one sample, sequenced in a study of blood T cells in healthy people across ages. MiXCR, applied by TCRdb to the 5' RACE reads, yields one record per CDR3 protein. The data hold around 1,900,000 distinct CDR3 sequences, with 30% to 40% observed a single time. The sample consisted of blood. The receptors were gathered from a human donor in good health. Each CDR3 is given with its conserved first and last residue. A D gene is named only where the DNA matches it firmly.

v_call d_call cdr3_aa
TRBV6-2/TRBV6-3 . CASSYTRTNIQYF
TRBV19 . CASRSYFVGDYSNQPQHF
TRBV7-2 . CASSLKGHGYTF
TRBV20-1 . CSASSAGANNYGYTF
TRBV12-3/TRBV12-4 . CASSFFGDRLSLYEQYF
TRBV19 . CASSIAPDGVYEQYF
TRBV4-2 . CASSLLPAGLTKNIQYF
TRBV4-3 . CASRQDLQRNIQYF
TRBV24-1 TRBD1 CATSDRGGAETQYF
TRBV12-3/TRBV12-4 TRBD2 CASSLERGASVDTQYF
TRBV7-8 TRBD2 CASSSSSGGAYNEQFF
TRBV7-6 . CASSLDRNTEAFF
TRBV7-3 TRBD2 CASSPLGGSTYNEQFF
TRBV7-9 . CAGSPPVQGRYGNEQFF
TRBV20-1 . CSARELQASLYGYTF
TRBV6-2/TRBV6-3 . CASSTRDMVYEQYF
TRBV10-3 TRBD1 CATYKGWTGPSYEQYF
TRBV10-3 TRBD1 CAISESIGTGRTDTQYF
TRBV29-1 . CSVDRMNTEAFF
TRBV29-1 TRBD2 CSVDSPSGAYNEQFF
TRBV7-2 TRBD2 CASSFAGTSLHEQYF
TRBV12-3/TRBV12-4 TRBD1 CASSGQERNQPQHF
TRBV6-6 . CASSYEGKRETQYF
TRBV13 . CASSPVGATRSNEQFF
TRBV6-2/TRBV6-3 TRBD1 CASSYGQASYNEQFF
TRBV7-2 TRBD2 CASSRRTSGRVEQYF
TRBV28 . CASSTTSRNEQYF